The rows below give T cell receptor beta chains drawn from one sample of a study of T cell changes during pregnancy in multiple sclerosis. The assay was immunoSEQ multiplex PCR, and TCRdb's table has in-frame clones only and misses some. This table holds about 100,000 clones, 92% found once. The specimen comprised peripheral blood, sampled after pregnancy. These receptors were obtained from a female donor with multiple sclerosis, enrolled in a pregnancy study. CDR3s include the opening cysteine and the closing phenylalanine or tryptophan.

V gene,CDR3 protein
TRBV5-1,CASSGRQNYGYTF
TRBV27,CASSLLGSGVGGNTEAFF
TRBV18,CASSPPSGRRYEQYF
TRBV15,CATSRDYQGTDNSPLHF
TRBV29-1,CSVAGGPLGDTEAFF
TRBV19,CASSIGQGNQPQHF
TRBV30,CAWSFLSGNTIYF
TRBV7-3,CASSYLGGNEQFF
TRBV30,CAWSPLAGGYEQYF
TRBV28,CASSGGGFMSYEQYF
TRBV9,CASSVSGVTGELFF
TRBV5-1,CASSLGQGLPDTQYF
TRBV7-2,CASSPAYEQYF
TRBV30,CAWSVFTGGTDTQYF
TRBV29-1,CSVARLAGVEQYF
TRBV16,CASSQYRGAYGYTF
TRBV6-6,CASSKSGANSGNTIYF
TRBV28,CASSRKGDRASSFHYEQYF
TRBV13,CASSLGTSGRWGTGELFF
TRBV12-5,CASGLPPTSVGYEQYF
TRBV18,CASSPPRQANYGYTF
TRBV27,CASRGQAFSKNIQYF
TRBV6-1,CASHQQGVNWETQYF
TRBV27,CASSLRAAAEGTDTQYF
TRBV6-6,CASKPGTGSEKLFF
TRBV25-1,CASSHEGKNTEAFF
TRBV25-1,CASRGQANTEAFF
TRBV27,CASSFWGPPNTGELFF
TRBV4-2,CASSQDFWRETQYF
TRBV7-2,CASSFQTGGVIETQYF
TRBV29-1,CSVETPDRYTEAFF
TRBV7-3,CASSLMSPGTGSSYNEQFF
TRBV18,CASSPRQLNTGELFF
TRBV4-3,CASSHLSGKDYGYTF
TRBV5-5,CASRPGQMSTEAFF
TRBV28,CASRRGARASEQYF
TRBV19,CASRHRGHGYTF
TRBV18,CASSPQPEPYGYTF
TRBV28,CASSLQGARIAEKLFF
TRBV28,CASSSTGLAGPYEQYF
TRBV28,CASRAGTSGNEQFF
TRBV29-1,CSVELQVGETQYF
TRBV14,CASSLEGGRRLSQYF
TRBV2,CASSEATSTRYEQYF
TRBV20-1,CKTGSEAFF
TRBV29-1,CSVEGTLDTEAFF
TRBV28,CASATLAGVYEQYF
TRBV9,CASSTQQGNTGELFF
TRBV6-5,CASSPRDREREKLFF
TRBV6-5,CASSYGTSSSYEQYF
TRBV19,CASSIGLASGNTIYF
TRBV5-6,CASSKDRGRTDTQYF
TRBV21-1,CASSKGTKNQPQHF
TRBV30,CAWRRTGLQETQYF
TRBV5-4,CASTHGGHEQFF